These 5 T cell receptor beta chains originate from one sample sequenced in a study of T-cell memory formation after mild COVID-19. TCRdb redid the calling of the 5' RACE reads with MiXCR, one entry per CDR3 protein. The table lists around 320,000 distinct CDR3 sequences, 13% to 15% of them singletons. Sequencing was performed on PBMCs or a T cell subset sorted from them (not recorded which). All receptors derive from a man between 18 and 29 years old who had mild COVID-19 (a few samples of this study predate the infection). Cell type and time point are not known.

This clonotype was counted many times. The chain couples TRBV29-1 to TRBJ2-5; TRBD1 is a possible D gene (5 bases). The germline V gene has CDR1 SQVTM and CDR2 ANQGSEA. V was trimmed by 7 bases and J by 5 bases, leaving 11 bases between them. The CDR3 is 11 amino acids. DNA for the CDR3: TGCAGCGCCCAGGGATTCGAGACCCAGTACTTC. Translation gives CSAQGFETQYF.

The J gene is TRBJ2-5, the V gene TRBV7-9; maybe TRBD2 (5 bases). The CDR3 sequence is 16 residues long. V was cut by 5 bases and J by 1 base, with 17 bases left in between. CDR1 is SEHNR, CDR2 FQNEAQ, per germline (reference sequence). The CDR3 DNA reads TGTGCCAGCAGCCCCCTGAGCGGTCAGGCCCAAGAGACCCAGTACTTC. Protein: CASSPLSGQAQETQYF.

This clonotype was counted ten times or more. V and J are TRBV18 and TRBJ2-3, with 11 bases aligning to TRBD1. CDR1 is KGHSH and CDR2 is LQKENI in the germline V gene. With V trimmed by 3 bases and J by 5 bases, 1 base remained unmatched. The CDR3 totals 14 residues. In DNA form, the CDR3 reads TGTGCCAGCTCACCGGGGACAGGGGGAGATACGCAGTATTTT. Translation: CASSPGTGGDTQYF. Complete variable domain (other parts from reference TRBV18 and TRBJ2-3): NAGVMQNPRHLVRRRGQEARLRCSPMKGHSHVYWYRQLPEEGLKFMVYLQKENIIDESGMPKERFSAEFPKEGPSILRIQQVVRGDSAAYFCASSPGTGGDTQYFGPGTRLTVL.

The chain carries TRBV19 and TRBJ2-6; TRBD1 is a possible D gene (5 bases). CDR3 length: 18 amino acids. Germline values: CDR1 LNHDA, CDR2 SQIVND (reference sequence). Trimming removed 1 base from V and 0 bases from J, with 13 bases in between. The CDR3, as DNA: TGTGCCAGTAGTATAGGGGGCACGAGTAGCTCTGGGGCCAACGTCCTGACTTTC. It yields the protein CASSIGGTSSSGANVLTF.

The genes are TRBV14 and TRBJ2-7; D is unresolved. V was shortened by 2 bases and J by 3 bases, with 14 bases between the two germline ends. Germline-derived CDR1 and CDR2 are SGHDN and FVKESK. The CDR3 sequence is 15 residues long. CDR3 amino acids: CASSQQVSPFYEQYV. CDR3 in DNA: TGTGCCAGCAGCCAACAGGTATCTCCTTTCTACGAGCAGTACGTC.